This T cell receptor (beta chain) emerged from a study of T-cell reconstitution after alpha-beta-depleted transplantation in children. General study points: It was newly produced T cells that mostly accounted for T-cell counts and diversity one year after transplant. Surviving recipient cells, namely T cells and thymic progenitors, were the source of high day-60 TCRbeta diversity in some patients.

Molecular barcoding with unique molecular identifiers was used for the TCRbeta library. MiXCR, run by TCRdb on the PCR reads, gives a single entry per CDR3 protein. Of about 160,000 distinct CDR3 sequences listed, over 8.5% are singletons. Looked up from germline, CDR1 is MNHEY and CDR2 is SMNVEV (reference sequence). Unmatched junction bases numbered 13, after V lost 5 bases and J lost 4 bases. The CDR3 length is 16 residues. This clonotype was seen at least ten times. What it binds is not known. The receptor's source is a boy between 2 and 10 years old with acute myeloid leukemia, due to receive a stem cell transplant. The source material was PBMCs, sampled before TCRalphabeta/CD19-depleted stem cell transplant. The rearrangement links TRBV27 to TRBJ1-2, with 7 bases aligning to TRBD1. The CDR3: CASSITGAQGGYGYTF. The CDR3 nucleotides are TGTGCCAGCAGTATCACTGGGGCTCAGGGGGGCTATGGCTACACCTTC.